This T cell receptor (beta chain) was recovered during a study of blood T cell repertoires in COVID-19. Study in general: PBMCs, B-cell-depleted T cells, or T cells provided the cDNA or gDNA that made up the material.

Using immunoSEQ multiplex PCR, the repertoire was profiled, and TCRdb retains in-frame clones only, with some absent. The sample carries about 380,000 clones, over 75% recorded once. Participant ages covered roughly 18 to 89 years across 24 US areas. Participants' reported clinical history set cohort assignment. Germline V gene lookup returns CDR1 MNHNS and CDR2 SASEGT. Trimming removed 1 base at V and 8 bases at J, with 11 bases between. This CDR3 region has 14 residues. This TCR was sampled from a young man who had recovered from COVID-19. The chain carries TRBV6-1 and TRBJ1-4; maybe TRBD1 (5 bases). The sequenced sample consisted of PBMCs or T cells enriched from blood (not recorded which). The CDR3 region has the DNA TGTGCCAGCAGTGAAGGGGGACTACGCGAAAAACTGTTTTTT. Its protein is CASSEGGLREKLFF.